A selection of T cell receptor beta chains follows, all from one sample in a study of glioma-infiltrating T cells after dendritic cell vaccination. Sequencing was performed with immunoSEQ multiplex PCR; in TCRdb, only in-frame clones are kept and a portion is missing. The sample comprises just under 85,000 clones, roughly 89% of which are singletons, and approximately 2.9% rests with the top ten. The sequences come from blood, collected before dendritic cell vaccination. These receptors were taken from a human donor with glioblastoma. Both conserved end residues are part of each CDR3.

v_call	j_call	cdr3_aa
TRBV5-1	TRBJ2-7	CASSSGTDYEQYF
TRBV9	TRBJ1-2	CASSIAGDDYGYTF
TRBV5-1	TRBJ2-1	CASSLLASGSNEQFF
TRBV28	TRBJ1-2	CASSPLNYGYTF
TRBV19	TRBJ1-5	CASSTLGQGGRQPQHF
TRBV5-1	TRBJ1-6	CASSQGGRSPLHF
TRBV19	TRBJ1-5	CASSTTGNSNQPQHF
TRBV29-1	TRBJ2-3	CSFRIGGFWGRAQYF
TRBV5-1	TRBJ2-7	CASSWDSTYEQYF
TRBV28	TRBJ2-7	CASSLPQTYEQYF
TRBV11-2	TRBJ1-5	CASSLGGSSNQPQHF
TRBV19	TRBJ1-2	CASTHIQGAAGYGYTF
TRBV6-5	TRBJ2-7	CASSYSWRGSYEQYF
TRBV7-8	TRBJ2-7	CASSPAGTSTYEQYF
TRBV5-1	TRBJ1-2	CASSLLTASYGYTF
TRBV4-1	-	CASSQEGTSHVYEQYF
TRBV5-4	TRBJ1-2	CASSPTGGDYGYTF
TRBV28	TRBJ2-3	CASSLWGLSTDTQYF
TRBV5-1	TRBJ2-5	CASSLSGTQKETQYF
TRBV27	TRBJ2-2	CASSSPGLAGVVGELFF
TRBV14	TRBJ2-7	CASSQDTVSYEQYF
TRBV4-1	TRBJ2-5	CASSQELAGGPYQETQYF
TRBV2	TRBJ1-2	CASSAKRLSIHGYTF
TRBV27	TRBJ2-7	CASRLTSGGHTYEQYF
TRBV6-6	TRBJ2-7	CASSQGQGISYEQYF
TRBV7-8	TRBJ2-1	CASSQTSGGRDEQFF
TRBV7-9	TRBJ1-5	CASSLQANQPQHF
TRBV6-5	TRBJ1-3	CASRLGQGNTIYF
TRBV19	TRBJ2-2	CASSTGLVATGELFF